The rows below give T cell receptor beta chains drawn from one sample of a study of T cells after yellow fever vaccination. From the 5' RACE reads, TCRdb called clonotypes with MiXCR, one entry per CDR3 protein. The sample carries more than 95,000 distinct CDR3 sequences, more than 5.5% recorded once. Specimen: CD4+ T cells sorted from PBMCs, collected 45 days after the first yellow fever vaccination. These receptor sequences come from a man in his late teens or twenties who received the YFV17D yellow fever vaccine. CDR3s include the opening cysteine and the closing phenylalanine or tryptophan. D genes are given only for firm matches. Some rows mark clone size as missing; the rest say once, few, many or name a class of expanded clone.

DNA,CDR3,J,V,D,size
TGTGCCAGCTCGGAGCGTACGCAGTATTTT,CASSERTQYF,TRBJ2-3,TRBV6-2/TRBV6-3,NA,many
TGTGCCAGCAGCGTAGCTGGCGGGAGGGACTACAATGAGCAGTTCTTC,CASSVAGGRDYNEQFF,TRBJ2-1,TRBV9,TRBD2,many
TGTGCCAGTAGTACTACCCTAGCGGGGGGGCGGTACGAGCAGTACTTC,CASSTTLAGGRYEQYF,TRBJ2-7,TRBV19,TRBD2,many
TGTGCCAGCTCACCATTCGGACAGAACCAAGAGACCCAGTACTTC,CASSPFGQNQETQYF,TRBJ2-5,TRBV18,NA,few
TGCAGTGCTCACAGATTGTCAACTAATGAAAAACTGTTTTTT,CSAHRLSTNEKLFF,TRBJ1-4,TRBV20-1,NA,many
TGTGCCAGCAGCCTGGACAGGGGAAGTCGTGAGCAGTTCTTC,CASSLDRGSREQFF,TRBJ2-1,TRBV5-4,TRBD1,NA
TGTGCCAGCAGTTGGGGCAATCAGCCCCAGCATTTT,CASSWGNQPQHF,TRBJ1-5,TRBV28,NA,many
TGCAGTGCTAGAGGGGCAGGGTCCCAGGTGTGGCAGTACTTC,CSARGAGSQVWQYF,TRBJ2-7,TRBV20-1,NA,many
TGTGCCTGGAGCTGGGACTCCAGCTCTGGAAACACCATATATTTT,CAWSWDSSSGNTIYF,TRBJ1-3,TRBV30,NA,many
TGTGCCAGCAGCAAAGTGGGTCTCGCTGTGACAGGGGGCTTTCAGCCCCAGCATTTT,CASSKVGLAVTGGFQPQHF,TRBJ1-5,TRBV21-1,NA,few
TGTGCCAGCAGCTTTGACCAGGGGGCGTATGAGCAGTTCTTC,CASSFDQGAYEQFF,TRBJ2-1,TRBV7-3,TRBD1,many
TGTGCCAGCAGCGGACAGCGGCCCTACGAGCAGTACTTC,CASSGQRPYEQYF,TRBJ2-7,TRBV6-6,NA,many
TGCGCCAGCAGCCAAGATCCAAAGGGAGGGGTTCGTCAGCCCCAGCATTTT,CASSQDPKGGVRQPQHF,TRBJ1-5,TRBV4-1,NA,many
TGTGCCAGCAGCGGAGGGGTGGGAGATACGCAGTATTTT,CASSGGVGDTQYF,TRBJ2-3,TRBV7-3,NA,many
TGCAGTGCCAGGGTCCAAGAGACCCAGTACTTC,CSARVQETQYF,TRBJ2-5,TRBV20-1,NA,many
TGTGCCAGCAGCCGCGACCAGGGGGCCCAGCATTTT,CASSRDQGAQHF,TRBJ1-5,TRBV7-8,TRBD1,many
TGTGCCACCAGCAGAGCGGCAGGGATGAACACTGAAGCTTTCTTT,CATSRAAGMNTEAFF,TRBJ1-1,TRBV15,NA,many
TGCGCCAGCACCGCCGGTTGGGACAGGGGGGGCACTGAAGCTTTCTTT,CASTAGWDRGGTEAFF,TRBJ1-1,TRBV5-1,TRBD1,many
TGCGCCAGCAGCCAAGGGGGCCACGGAACCTACGAGCAGTACTTC,CASSQGGHGTYEQYF,TRBJ2-7,TRBV4-3,NA,many
TGCAGTGCTGAGGGGGGCGGTGGGCAGCCCCAGCATTTT,CSAEGGGGQPQHF,TRBJ1-5,TRBV20-1,NA,many
TGCGCCAGCAGCGGGAGGGTTCGGCCAGAGGGCAATGAGCAGTTCTTC,CASSGRVRPEGNEQFF,TRBJ2-1,TRBV5-1,TRBD2,few
TGCTGTGCTAGAGAAAGCGGGGGGAGGCAAGAGACCCAGTACTTC,CCARESGGRQETQYF,TRBJ2-5,TRBV20-1,TRBD2,NA
TGCGCCAGCACGGACGACAGAGGCTATGGCTACACCTTC,CASTDDRGYGYTF,TRBJ1-2,TRBV5-1,NA,NA
TGTGCCAGCTCACCATCAGGGGCTCTAACCCACGGCTACACCTTC,CASSPSGALTHGYTF,TRBJ1-2,TRBV18,NA,NA
TGTGCCACCAGTGATCCGTTGGGACTAGCGGGCGCAGATACGCAGTATTTT,CATSDPLGLAGADTQYF,TRBJ2-3,TRBV24-1,TRBD2,medium-sized
TGTGCCAGCAGCTTGGGACAGGGGGCTCTGTACAATGAGCAGTTCTTC,CASSLGQGALYNEQFF,TRBJ2-1,TRBV7-9,TRBD1,many
TGCAGTGCTAGAGAGGTAGCCCCCCTTGATGGCTACACCTTC,CSAREVAPLDGYTF,TRBJ1-2,TRBV20-1,NA,many
TGTGCCAGCAGCTTAGTAGGGAAAGAGACCCAGTACTTC,CASSLVGKETQYF,TRBJ2-5,TRBV7-2,NA,many
TGTGCCAGCAGTTTTACCCAAAGGGAGACCCAGTACTTC,CASSFTQRETQYF,TRBJ2-5,TRBV12-3/TRBV12-4,NA,many
TGCAGTGCTCCCCACCAGCCCCTAAGCACAGATACGCAGTATTTT,CSAPHQPLSTDTQYF,TRBJ2-3,TRBV20-1,NA,many
TGTGCCAGCAGCTCCACGACGGAGAACTCCTACGAGCAGTACTTC,CASSSTTENSYEQYF,TRBJ2-7,TRBV7-2,NA,many
TGTGCCAGCAGTCCCGGGGGGCAGGGGACCCAGTACTTC,CASSPGGQGTQYF,TRBJ2-5,TRBV7-7,NA,many
TGTGCCATCAGTGAGTTACCGGGAGTCTCTGGAAACACCATATATTTT,CAISELPGVSGNTIYF,TRBJ1-3,TRBV10-3,NA,many
TGTGCCAGCAGCTTAGGTCTAGCGGCTAGCACAGATACGCAGTATTTT,CASSLGLAASTDTQYF,TRBJ2-3,TRBV7-3,TRBD2,many
TGTGCCAGCAGTCCGGGCAGGGGAGCTTCACCCCTCCACTTT,CASSPGRGASPLHF,TRBJ1-6,TRBV14,NA,many
TGTGCCAGCAGGATGACAGGGGCTCTAGGAAACACCATATATTTT,CASRMTGALGNTIYF,TRBJ1-3,TRBV12-3/TRBV12-4,TRBD1,many
TGCAGTGCTAGAGGAGGCGGGGGGGCCAACAATGAGCAGTTCTTC,CSARGGGGANNEQFF,TRBJ2-1,TRBV20-1,TRBD2,many
TGTGCCAGCAGTCCCCTGGGGGCCGGGGCTTACAATGAGCAGTTCTTC,CASSPLGAGAYNEQFF,TRBJ2-1,TRBV28,NA,many
TGCAGTGCTAGACCCGGAGCCAATCAGCCCCAGCATTTT,CSARPGANQPQHF,TRBJ1-5,TRBV20-1,NA,many
TGTGCCAGCTCACCTCTTGGGGATGGAGACAATGAGCAGTTCTTC,CASSPLGDGDNEQFF,TRBJ2-1,TRBV18,NA,many
TGTGCCAGCAGCTTAGCCCCAGCAGGGACAGGGGTCAATGAGCAGTTCTTC,CASSLAPAGTGVNEQFF,TRBJ2-1,TRBV7-2,TRBD1,many
TGTGCCAGCAGTTCGGGACTGGGAAGGGGCGAGCAGTACTTC,CASSSGLGRGEQYF,TRBJ2-7,TRBV2,NA,NA
TGTGCCAGCAGCTTATTGAGGGGCCCTGAAGCTTTCTTT,CASSLLRGPEAFF,TRBJ1-1,TRBV13,NA,many
TGTGCCAGCAGTGCATGGACAGGGCCCGCTAACTATGGCTACACCTTC,CASSAWTGPANYGYTF,TRBJ1-2,TRBV12-3/TRBV12-4,TRBD1,many
TGTGCCAGCAGCTTAAAGGCCGCCCGGCGGCGCCAAGATACGCAGTATTTT,CASSLKAARRRQDTQYF,TRBJ2-3,TRBV12-1,NA,NA
TGCAGTGCCAACTCACCGGCTAGCGGTACGGAGACCCAGTACTTC,CSANSPASGTETQYF,TRBJ2-5,TRBV20-1,TRBD2,many
TGTGCCAGCAGCACACAAGAGAATTCACCCCTCCACTTT,CASSTQENSPLHF,TRBJ1-6,TRBV12-3/TRBV12-4,NA,many
TGTGCCAGCGAAAGGGCAGATACGCAGTATTTT,CASERADTQYF,TRBJ2-3,TRBV7-9,NA,many